This TCR beta chain was obtained from a study of cytomegalovirus exposure and HLA in healthy donors. General study results and limits: Later analysis identified a missense DCLRE1C variant that was linked to TCR beta V- and J-gene trimming. In a later analysis, parvovirus B19, influenza, CMV and Epstein-Barr virus appeared linked to several top co-occurrence clusters. In vitro work confirmed that a few CMV-associated chains recognize CMV antigens.

As for this clone: Its antigen is not known.

PCR used 60 Vbeta primers and 13 Jbeta primers. Method: immunoSEQ multiplex PCR; TCRdb's copy keeps in-frame clones and lacks some. This sample has about 130,000 clones; approximately 70% occur once, and the top ten carry roughly 3%. Trimming removed 4 bases from V and 5 bases from J; junction bases left unmatched: 4. Germline values: CDR1 MRHNA, CDR2 SNTAGT. The CDR3 has 15 residues. This rearrangement joins TRBV6-4 to TRBJ2-1, with TRBD2 identical over 11 bases. Sequenced: PBMCs. This sequence was found in a woman between 55 and 75 years old in good health and CMV-seropositive. The CDR3 region has the DNA TGTGCCAGCAGTGCACTAGCGGGGGTTCACAATGAGCAGTTCTTC. As protein: CASSALAGVHNEQFF.